This T cell receptor (beta chain) is drawn from a study of human T cells and chemical hapten exposure. Study details: Per-sample TCR yield variability stemmed mainly from small pooled library volume differences. Study-wide findings and caveats: Controls had significantly fewer large CDR3 similarity clusters than were formed by expanded TCRs. PT1 expanded TCR counts correlated positively with patch test score.

Looked up from germline, CDR1 is SGHTA and CDR2 is FQGNSA. Trimming pared 7 bases from V and 0 bases from J, leaving 4 bases between. The CDR3 consists of 12 residues. A single record per CDR3 protein comes from TCRdb applying MiXCR to the RACE reads. This sample yields 75,000 to 90,000 distinct CDR3 sequences, of which more than 10% are seen a single time; around 3.6% belongs to the top ten. As for this clonotype: Its antigen is unidentified.

This sample's time point: patch test 3, about 24 weeks after DPC sensitization. The treatment denotes: therapeutic diphenylcyclopropenone sensitization with weekly scalp DPC. Unfractionated whole blood yielded total RNA. Sequenced material: whole blood, taken in connection with sensitization to the hapten diphenylcyclopropenone (DPC). The receptor was isolated from a woman aged 50 to 60 with alopecia areata. Some clones in this sample may be carry-over from other donors' samples. V usage is TRBV7-2 and J usage is TRBJ1-3; D not certain. This CDR3 is CASKGSGNTIYF. The CDR3 coding sequence is TGTGCCAGCAAAGGCTCTGGAAACACCATATATTTT.